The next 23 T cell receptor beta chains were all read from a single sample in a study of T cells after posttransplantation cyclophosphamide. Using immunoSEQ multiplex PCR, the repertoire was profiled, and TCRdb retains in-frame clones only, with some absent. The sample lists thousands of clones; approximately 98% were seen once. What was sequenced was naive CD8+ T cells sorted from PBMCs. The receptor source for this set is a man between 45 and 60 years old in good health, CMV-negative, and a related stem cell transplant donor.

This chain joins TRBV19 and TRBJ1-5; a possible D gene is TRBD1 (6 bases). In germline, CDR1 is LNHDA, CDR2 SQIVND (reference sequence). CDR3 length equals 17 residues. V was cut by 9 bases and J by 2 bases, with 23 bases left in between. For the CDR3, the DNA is TGTGCCAGCGAACTCACAGGGTATGATTACGGCAATCAGCCCCAGCATTTT. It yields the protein CASELTGYDYGNQPQHF.

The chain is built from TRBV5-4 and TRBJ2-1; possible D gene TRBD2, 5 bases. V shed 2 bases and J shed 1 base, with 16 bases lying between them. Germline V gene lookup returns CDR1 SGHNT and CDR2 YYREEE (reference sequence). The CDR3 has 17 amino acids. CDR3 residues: CASSFNLGSGSYNEQFF. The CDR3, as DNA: TGTGCCAGCAGCTTTAATCTGGGGAGTGGATCCTACAATGAGCAGTTCTTC.

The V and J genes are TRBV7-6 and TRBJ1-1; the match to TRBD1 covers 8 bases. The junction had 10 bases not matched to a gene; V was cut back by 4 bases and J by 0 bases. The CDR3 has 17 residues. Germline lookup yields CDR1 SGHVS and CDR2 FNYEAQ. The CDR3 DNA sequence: TGTGCCAGCAGCTCCGCATCAACAGGGGGGTTGAACACTGAAGCTTTCTTT. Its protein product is CASSSASTGGLNTEAFF.

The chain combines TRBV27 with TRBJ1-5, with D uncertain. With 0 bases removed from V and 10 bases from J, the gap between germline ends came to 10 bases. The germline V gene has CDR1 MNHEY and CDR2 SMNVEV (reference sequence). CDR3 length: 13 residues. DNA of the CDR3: TGTGCCAGCAGTTTATCGGTTTTGAGTCCCCAGCATTTT. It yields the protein CASSLSVLSPQHF.

The CDR3 DNA is TGTGCCAGCAGCGGGTACCGGGAGACCTACGAGCAGTACTTC. Protein: CASSGYRETYEQYF. The V call is TRBV9, the J call TRBJ2-7; the D gene is possibly TRBD2 (6 bases). With 3 bases removed from V and 2 bases from J, the gap between germline ends came to 12 bases. The CDR3 runs to 14 residues. The germline CDR1 and CDR2 sequences are SGDLS and YYNGEE.

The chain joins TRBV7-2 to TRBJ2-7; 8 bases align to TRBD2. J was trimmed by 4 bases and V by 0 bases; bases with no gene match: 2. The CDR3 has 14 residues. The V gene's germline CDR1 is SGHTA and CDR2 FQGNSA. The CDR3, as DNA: TGTGCCAGCAGCTTAGCAGCGGGGGAGTACGAGCAGTACTTC. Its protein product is CASSLAAGEYEQYF.

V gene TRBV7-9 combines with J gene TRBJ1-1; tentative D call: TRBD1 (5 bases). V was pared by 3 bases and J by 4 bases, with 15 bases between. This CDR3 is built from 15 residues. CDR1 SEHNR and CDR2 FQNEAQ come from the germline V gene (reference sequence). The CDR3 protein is CASSFLRAGGTEAFF. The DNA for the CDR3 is TGTGCCAGCAGCTTCCTCAGGGCCGGGGGCACTGAAGCTTTCTTT.

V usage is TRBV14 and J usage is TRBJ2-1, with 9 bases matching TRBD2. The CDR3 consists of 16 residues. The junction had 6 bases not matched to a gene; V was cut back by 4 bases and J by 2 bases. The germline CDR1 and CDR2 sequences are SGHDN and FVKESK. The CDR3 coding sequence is TGTGCCAGCAGCCCGAGGGCGGGAGGGCCCTACAATGAGCAGTTCTTC. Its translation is CASSPRAGGPYNEQFF.

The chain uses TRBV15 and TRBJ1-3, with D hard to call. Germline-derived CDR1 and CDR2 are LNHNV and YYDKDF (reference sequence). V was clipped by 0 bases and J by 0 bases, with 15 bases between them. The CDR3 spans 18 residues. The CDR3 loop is CATSRDGETPHSGNTIYF. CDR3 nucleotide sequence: TGTGCCACCAGCAGAGATGGGGAGACCCCCCACTCTGGAAACACCATATATTTT.

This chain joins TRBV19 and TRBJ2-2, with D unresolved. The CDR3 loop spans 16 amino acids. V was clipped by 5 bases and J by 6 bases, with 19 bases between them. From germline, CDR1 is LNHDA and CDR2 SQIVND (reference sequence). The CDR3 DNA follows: TGTGCCAGTAGTGCGATCCGGATCGGAGCCGCCGGGGAGCTGTTTTTT. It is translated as CASSAIRIGAAGELFF.

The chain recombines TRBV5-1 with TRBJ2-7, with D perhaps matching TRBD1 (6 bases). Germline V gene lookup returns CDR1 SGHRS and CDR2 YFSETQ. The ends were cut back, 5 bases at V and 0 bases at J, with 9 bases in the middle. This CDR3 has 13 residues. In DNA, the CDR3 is TGCGCCAGCAGATCGGACAGCTCCTACGAGCAGTACTTC. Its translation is CASRSDSSYEQYF.

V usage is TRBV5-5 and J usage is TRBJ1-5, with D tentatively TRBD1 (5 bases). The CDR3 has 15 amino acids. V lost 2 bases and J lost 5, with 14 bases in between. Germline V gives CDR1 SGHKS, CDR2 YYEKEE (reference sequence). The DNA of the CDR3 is TGTGCCAGCAGCTTCGACAGAACTTTGTATCAGCCCCAGCATTTT. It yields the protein CASSFDRTLYQPQHF.

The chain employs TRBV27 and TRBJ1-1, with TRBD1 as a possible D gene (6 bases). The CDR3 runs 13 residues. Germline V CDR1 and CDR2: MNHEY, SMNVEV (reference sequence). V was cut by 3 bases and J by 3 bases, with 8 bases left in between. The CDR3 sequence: CASSLGAYTEAFF. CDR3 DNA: TGTGCCAGCAGTTTGGGGGCCTACACTGAAGCTTTCTTT.

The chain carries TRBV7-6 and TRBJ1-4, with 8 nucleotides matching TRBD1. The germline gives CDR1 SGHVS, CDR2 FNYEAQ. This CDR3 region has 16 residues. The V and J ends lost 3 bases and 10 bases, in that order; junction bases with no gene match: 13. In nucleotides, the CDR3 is TGTGCCAGCAGCTTGGGGCGACAGGGGCGGGAGAGAAAACTGTTTTTT. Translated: CASSLGRQGRERKLFF.

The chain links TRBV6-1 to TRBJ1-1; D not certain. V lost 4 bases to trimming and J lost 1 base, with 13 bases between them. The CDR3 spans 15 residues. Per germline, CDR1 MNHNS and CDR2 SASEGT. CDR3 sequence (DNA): TGTGCCAGCAGTGTCCTGAGGTCGGGGAACACTGAAGCTTTCTTT. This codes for CASSVLRSGNTEAFF.

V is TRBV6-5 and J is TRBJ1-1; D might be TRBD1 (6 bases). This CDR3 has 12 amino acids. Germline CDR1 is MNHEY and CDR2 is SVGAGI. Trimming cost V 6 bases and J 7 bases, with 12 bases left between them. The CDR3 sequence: CASRWGLDEAFF. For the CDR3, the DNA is TGTGCCAGCAGATGGGGGCTGGATGAAGCTTTCTTT.

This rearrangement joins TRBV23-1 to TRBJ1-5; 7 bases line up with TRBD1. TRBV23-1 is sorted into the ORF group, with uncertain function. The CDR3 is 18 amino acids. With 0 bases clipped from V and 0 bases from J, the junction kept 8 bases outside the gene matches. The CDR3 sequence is CASSQSDPGTASNQPQHF. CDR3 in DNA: TGCGCCAGCAGTCAATCGGACCCTGGGACAGCTAGCAATCAGCCCCAGCATTTT.

The CDR3, as DNA: TGTGCCAGCAGCTCCCCGGGGGTTTATCAGCCCCAGCATTTT. This sequence encodes CASSSPGVYQPQHF. This chain connects TRBV7-9 to TRBJ1-5; a weak D match, TRBD1 (5 bases). Trimming pared 4 bases from V and 5 bases from J, leaving 12 bases between. The CDR3 runs to 14 residues. Looked up from germline, CDR1 is SEHNR and CDR2 is FQNEAQ (reference sequence).

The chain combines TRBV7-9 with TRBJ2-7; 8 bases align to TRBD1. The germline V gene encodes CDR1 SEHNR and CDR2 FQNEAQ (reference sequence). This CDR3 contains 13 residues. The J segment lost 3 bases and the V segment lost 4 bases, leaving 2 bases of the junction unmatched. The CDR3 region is CASSSGTGYEQYF. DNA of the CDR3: TGTGCCAGCAGCTCAGGGACAGGCTACGAGCAGTACTTC.

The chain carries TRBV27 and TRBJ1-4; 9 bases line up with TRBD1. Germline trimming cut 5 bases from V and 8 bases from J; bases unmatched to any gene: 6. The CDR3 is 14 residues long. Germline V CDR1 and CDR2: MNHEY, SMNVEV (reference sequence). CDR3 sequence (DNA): TGTGCCAGCAGTGTACAGGGGGCAGACGAAAAACTGTTTTTT. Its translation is CASSVQGADEKLFF.

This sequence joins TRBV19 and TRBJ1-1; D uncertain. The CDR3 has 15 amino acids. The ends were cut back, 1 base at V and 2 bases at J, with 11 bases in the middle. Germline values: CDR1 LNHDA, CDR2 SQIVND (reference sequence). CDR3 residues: CASSIVPGSNTEAFF. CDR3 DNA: TGTGCCAGTAGTATAGTTCCAGGTTCTAACACTGAAGCTTTCTTT.

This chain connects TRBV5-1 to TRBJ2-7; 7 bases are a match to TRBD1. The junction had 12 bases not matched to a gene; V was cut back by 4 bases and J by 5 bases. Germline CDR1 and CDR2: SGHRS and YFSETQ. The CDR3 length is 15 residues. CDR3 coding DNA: TGCGCCAGCAGCACAAGACAGGGTGTAACGCACGAGCAGTACTTC. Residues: CASSTRQGVTHEQYF.

The chain's CDR3 is CASSLEARNTGELFF. The CDR3 nucleotides are TGTGCCAGCAGCTTAGAAGCGCGCAACACCGGGGAGCTGTTTTTT. This chain connects TRBV7-9 to TRBJ2-2; D is unclear. Germline-derived CDR1 and CDR2 are SEHNR and FQNEAQ (reference sequence). The CDR3 is 15 residues long. Trimming took off 1 base at V and 2 bases at J, with 8 bases between the two ends.